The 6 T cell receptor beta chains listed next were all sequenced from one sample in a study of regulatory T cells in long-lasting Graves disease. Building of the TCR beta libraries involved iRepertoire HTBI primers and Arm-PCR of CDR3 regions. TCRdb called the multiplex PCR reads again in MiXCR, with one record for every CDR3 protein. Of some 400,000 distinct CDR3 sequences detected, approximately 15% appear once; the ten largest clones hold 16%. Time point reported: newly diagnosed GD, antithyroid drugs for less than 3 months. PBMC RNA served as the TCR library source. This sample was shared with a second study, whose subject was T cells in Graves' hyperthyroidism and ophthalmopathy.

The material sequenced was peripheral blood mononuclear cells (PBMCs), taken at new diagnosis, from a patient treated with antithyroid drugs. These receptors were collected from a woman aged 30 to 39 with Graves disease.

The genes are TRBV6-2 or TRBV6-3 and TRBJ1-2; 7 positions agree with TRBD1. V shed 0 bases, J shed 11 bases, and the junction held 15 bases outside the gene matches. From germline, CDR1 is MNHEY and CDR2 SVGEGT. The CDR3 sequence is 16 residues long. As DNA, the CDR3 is TGTGCCAGCAGTTACTCGATACAAACAGGGGCGGTGGAATACACCTTC. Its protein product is CASSYSIQTGAVEYTF.

CDR3 in DNA: TGTGCCAGCAACCCAGGGGGGGCCAACGTCCTGACTTTC. Translation: CASNPGGANVLTF. The chain has TRBV2 and TRBJ2-6; maybe TRBD1 (5 bases). The CDR3 has 13 amino acids. Germline V gene sequence: CDR1 SNHLY, CDR2 FYNNEI. V was trimmed by 7 bases and J by 4 bases, leaving 8 bases between them.

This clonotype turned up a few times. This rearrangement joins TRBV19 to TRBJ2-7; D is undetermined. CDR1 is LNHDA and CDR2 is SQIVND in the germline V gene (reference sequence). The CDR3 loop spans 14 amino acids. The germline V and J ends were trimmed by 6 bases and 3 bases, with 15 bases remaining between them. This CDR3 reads CASSHLEDFYEQYF. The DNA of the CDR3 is TGTGCCAGTAGCCATTTGGAAGACTTCTACGAGCAGTACTTC.

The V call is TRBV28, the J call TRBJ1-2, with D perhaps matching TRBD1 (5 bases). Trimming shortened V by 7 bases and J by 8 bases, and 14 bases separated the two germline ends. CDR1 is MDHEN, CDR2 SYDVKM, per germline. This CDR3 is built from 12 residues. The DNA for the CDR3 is TGTGCCAGCAACCCGGGGACGAGGGGCTACACCTTC. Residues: CASNPGTRGYTF.

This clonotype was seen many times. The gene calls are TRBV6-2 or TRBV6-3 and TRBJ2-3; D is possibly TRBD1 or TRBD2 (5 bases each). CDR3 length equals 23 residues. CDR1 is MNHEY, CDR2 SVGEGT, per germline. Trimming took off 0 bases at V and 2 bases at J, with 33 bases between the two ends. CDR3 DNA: TGTGCCAGCAGTTACTCTAGTGGACAAGTCCCTGGAGGCACACTCGTACTCACAGATACGCAGTATTTT. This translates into CASSYSSGQVPGGTLVLTDTQYF.

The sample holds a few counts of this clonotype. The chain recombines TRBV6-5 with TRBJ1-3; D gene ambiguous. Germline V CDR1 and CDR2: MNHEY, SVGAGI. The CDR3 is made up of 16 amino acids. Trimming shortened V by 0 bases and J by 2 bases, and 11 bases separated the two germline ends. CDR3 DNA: TGTGCCAGCAGTTACTCTAAGTATCCACCTGGAAACACCATATATTTT. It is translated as CASSYSKYPPGNTIYF.